The T cell receptor beta chain described here comes from a study of blood T cells in healthy people across ages. It was with a sample-barcoded 5' primer and a J-beta primer mix that a second PCR of roughly 6 to 12 cycles was run. Via MiXCR, TCRdb re-called the 5' RACE reads, giving one row per CDR3 protein. The sample carries roughly 730,000 distinct CDR3 sequences, roughly 56% recorded once. As concerns this clonotype: Its matching antigen is unknown. At one end, the junction sequence differs from germline, possibly due to a read error.

Germline-derived CDR1 and CDR2 are MDHEN and SYDVKM. CDR3 size: 14 residues. Findings of the study overall: Roughly linearly, TCR beta diversity per million T cells fell as age increased.

Sequenced sample: blood. The source of this sequence is a man between 40 and 49 years old in good health. The chain links TRBV28 to TRBJ2-7; TRBD1 agrees at 8 bases. This CDR3 reads CAGNRGMNTGELYF. CDR3 nucleotides: TGTGCCGGAAACAGGGGGATGAACACCGGGGAGCTGTACTTC.